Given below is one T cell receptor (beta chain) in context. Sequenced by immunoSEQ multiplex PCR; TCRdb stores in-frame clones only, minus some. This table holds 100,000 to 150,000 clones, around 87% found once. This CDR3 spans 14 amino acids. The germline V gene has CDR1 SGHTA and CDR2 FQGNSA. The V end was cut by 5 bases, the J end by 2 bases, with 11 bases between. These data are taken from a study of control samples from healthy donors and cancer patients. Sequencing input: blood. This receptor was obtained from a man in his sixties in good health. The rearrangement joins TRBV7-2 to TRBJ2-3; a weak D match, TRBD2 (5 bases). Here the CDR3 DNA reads TGTGCCAGCAGCGATGGACTGAACACAGATACGCAGTATTTT. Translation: CASSDGLNTDTQYF.